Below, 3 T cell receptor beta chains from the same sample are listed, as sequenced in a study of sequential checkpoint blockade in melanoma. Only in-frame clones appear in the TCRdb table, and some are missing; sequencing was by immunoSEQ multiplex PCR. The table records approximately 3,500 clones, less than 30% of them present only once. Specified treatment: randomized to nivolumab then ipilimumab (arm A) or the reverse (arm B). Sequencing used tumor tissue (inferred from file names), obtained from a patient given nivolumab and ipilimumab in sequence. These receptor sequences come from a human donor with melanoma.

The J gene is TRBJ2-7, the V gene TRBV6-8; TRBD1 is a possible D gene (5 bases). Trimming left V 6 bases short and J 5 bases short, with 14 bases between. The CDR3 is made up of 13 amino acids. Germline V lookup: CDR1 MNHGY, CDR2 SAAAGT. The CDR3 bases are TGTGCCAGCAGCCTTGGCAGGGCCGACGAGCAGTACTTC. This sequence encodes CASSLGRADEQYF.

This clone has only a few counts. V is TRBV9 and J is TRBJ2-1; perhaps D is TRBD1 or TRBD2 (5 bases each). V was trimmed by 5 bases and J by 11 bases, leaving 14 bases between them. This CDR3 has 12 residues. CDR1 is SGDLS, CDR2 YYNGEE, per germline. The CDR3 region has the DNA TGTGCCAGCAGTCTACTAGGGGCCCAGCAGTTCTTC. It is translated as CASSLLGAQQFF.

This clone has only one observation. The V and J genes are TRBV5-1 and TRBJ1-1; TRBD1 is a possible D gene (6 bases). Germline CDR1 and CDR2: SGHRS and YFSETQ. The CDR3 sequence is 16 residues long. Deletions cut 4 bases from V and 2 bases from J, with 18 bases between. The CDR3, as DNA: TGCGCCAGCAGCCCCCATCCAGGGGACGAAAACACTGAAGCTTTCTTT. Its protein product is CASSPHPGDENTEAFF.